This record covers a single T cell receptor (beta chain). The antigen remains unidentified. The sample belongs to a study of cytomegalovirus exposure and HLA in healthy donors. The CDR3 is 14 amino acids. Germline loops: CDR1 LNHDA, CDR2 SQIVND (reference sequence). V lost 3 bases and J lost 5, with 13 bases in between. Overall study results and limits: The authors enumerated over 150 TCR beta chains as linked to cytomegalovirus. In a later analysis, an Asian-associated ancestry cluster reportedly showed fewer N-insertions than the approximately 700-donor mean. Earlier results showed most TCR beta V segments being productive about 90% or about 30% of the time. Analysis performed later found 16,951 TCR beta sequences associated with HLA alleles at 0.05 false discovery rate.

Primers: 60 Vbeta forward and 13 Jbeta reverse. Clones were read by immunoSEQ multiplex PCR, and TCRdb kept only the in-frame ones, dropping some. The table has some 100,000 clones, approximately 78% seen once; the top ten hold around 4.6%. Sequenced input: PBMCs. The chain employs TRBV19 and TRBJ1-1; a weak D match, TRBD1 (5 bases). The clonotype was recovered from a woman aged 40-49 years in good health and CMV-seropositive. CDR3 coding DNA: TGTGCCAGTAGTATTTTGGGGCGCGAGACTGAAGCTTTCTTT. Protein: CASSILGRETEAFF.